In its sample, the clone carrying this TCR beta chain was seen many times. Its antigen is still unknown. The CDR3 spans 17 residues. V gave up 3 bases and J gave up 0 bases; unmatched junction bases: 8. CDR1 is KGHSH, CDR2 LQKENI, per germline. The sample is drawn from a study of neurological immune-mediated disorders. The study's findings and limits: Patients with HTLV-1-associated myelopathy showed the most TCR clonal expansion. Those with multiple sclerosis showed the least, falling below healthy controls.

Time point meaning: longitudinal time-point 3. The unsorted libraries had their origin in 2 million PBMCs stored at -80 C. Synthesis of cDNA used 5'RACE (with 10-nucleotide random UMIs). TCRdb reanalysed the 5' RACE reads using MiXCR and keeps one entry per CDR3 protein. The sample has fewer than 50,000 distinct CDR3 sequences, 10% to 15% seen once. The clonotype comes from a male donor with HTLV-1-associated myelopathy (HAM/TSP). The chain employs TRBV18 and TRBJ1-3; 7 bases line up with TRBD1. The specimen was PBMCs. This chain's CDR3 is CASSPPWDRYSGNTIYF. The CDR3 coding sequence is TGTGCCAGCTCACCGCCCTGGGACAGATACTCTGGAAACACCATATATTTT.